A selection of T cell receptor beta chains follows, all from one sample in a study of blood T cell repertoires in COVID-19. Profiling relied on immunoSEQ multiplex PCR, and the TCRdb table lists in-frame clones only, not all of them. This table holds around 220,000 clones, 80% to 95% found once. The sequencing input was PBMCs or T cells enriched from blood (not recorded which). The receptors originated from a young woman who had recovered from COVID-19. Both conserved end residues are part of each CDR3. Each record gives: V gene, D gene, clone size, J gene, CDR3 DNA, CDR3 protein. D genes are given only for firm matches. Only some rows state a clone size, as once, few, many or a class for expanded clones.

V: TRBV5-1
D: -
size: -
J: TRBJ1-2
DNA: TGCGCCAGCAGCTTGGATGCCAGGGGTTATGGCTACACCTTC
CDR3: CASSLDARGYGYTF

V: TRBV4-1
D: -
size: -
J: TRBJ2-4
DNA: TGCGCCAGCAGCCAACCGTTAGCCAAAAACATTCAGTACTTC
CDR3: CASSQPLAKNIQYF

V: TRBV9
D: TRBD2
size: -
J: TRBJ2-2
DNA: TGTGCCAGCAGCGTAGAACTAGCGGTCACCGGGGAGCTGTTTTTT
CDR3: CASSVELAVTGELFF

V: TRBV6-2/TRBV6-3
D: -
size: -
J: TRBJ1-2
DNA: TGTGCCAGCAGTCCATCTGGCGGCTATGGCTACACCTTC
CDR3: CASSPSGGYGYTF

V: TRBV18
D: -
size: -
J: TRBJ1-1
DNA: TGTGCCAGCTCAAGAACACAGAACACTGAAGCTTTCTTT
CDR3: CASSRTQNTEAFF

V: TRBV4-2
D: TRBD2
size: -
J: TRBJ2-1
DNA: TGTGCCAGCAGCTTACGGACTAGCGGGGAATACAATGAGCAGTTCTTC
CDR3: CASSLRTSGEYNEQFF

V: TRBV5-1
D: -
size: -
J: TRBJ2-7
DNA: TGCGCCAGCAGCTTGCTGGGGCCCGAGCAGTACTTC
CDR3: CASSLLGPEQYF

V: TRBV4-3
D: TRBD1
size: medium-sized
J: TRBJ2-3
DNA: TGCGCCAGCAGCCAAGCCGAGGGGGCCACAGATACGCAGTATTTT
CDR3: CASSQAEGATDTQYF

V: TRBV18
D: TRBD2
size: -
J: TRBJ2-7
DNA: TGTGCCAGCTCACCACCGGGACTAGCGGGAGCCAAGTACTTC
CDR3: CASSPPGLAGAKYF

V: TRBV21-1
D: -
size: -
J: TRBJ2-7
DNA: TGTGCCAGCAGCAAGAGTCTGGGACAGGGGGTCCACGAGCAGTACTTC
CDR3: CASSKSLGQGVHEQYF

V: TRBV25-1
D: -
size: once
J: TRBJ1-5
DNA: TGTGCCAGCAGTGAATTCTTCGGGGGTGTCAATCAGCCCCAGCATTTT
CDR3: CASSEFFGGVNQPQHF

V: TRBV7-2
D: -
size: -
J: TRBJ1-2
DNA: TGTGCCAGCAGCTTAGACCCAAACTCTAACTATGGCTACACCTTC
CDR3: CASSLDPNSNYGYTF

V: TRBV10-3
D: -
size: -
J: TRBJ1-1
DNA: TGTGCCATCAGCCCCGGACAGTCGGACACTGAAGCTTTCTTT
CDR3: CAISPGQSDTEAFF

V: TRBV2
D: -
size: -
J: TRBJ2-5
DNA: TGTGCCAGCAGTGACAGGGGAAAAGAGACCCAGTACTTC
CDR3: CASSDRGKETQYF

V: TRBV7-6
D: TRBD2
size: -
J: TRBJ2-7
DNA: TGTGCCAGCAGCAGATTAGCGGGAGGATCCTACGAGCAGTACTTC
CDR3: CASSRLAGGSYEQYF

V: TRBV28
D: TRBD2
size: -
J: TRBJ2-7
DNA: TGTGCCTCCGAGGGGGCGACTAGCGGGAGGGCCCGAGAATACGAGCAGTACTTC
CDR3: CASEGATSGRAREYEQYF

V: TRBV18
D: TRBD1
size: -
J: TRBJ1-5
DNA: TGTGCCAGCTCACCAGGCACAGGGGCCCAGCCCCAGCATTTT
CDR3: CASSPGTGAQPQHF

V: TRBV7-7
D: -
size: -
J: TRBJ1-6
DNA: TGTGCTAGCAGGCCCCGCGGGGGCCTGAGATCCTATAATTCACCCCTCCACTTT
CDR3: CASRPRGGLRSYNSPLHF

V: TRBV7-3
D: TRBD2
size: -
J: TRBJ2-3
DNA: TGTGCCAGCAGCCCAAGTCGGGCTAGCGGGACAGATACGCAGTATTTT
CDR3: CASSPSRASGTDTQYF

V: TRBV7-9
D: -
size: many
J: TRBJ1-3
DNA: TGTGCCAGCAGCGTAGAAGGAGGGGAACTCGCTGTTGTGGACACCATATATTTT
CDR3: CASSVEGGELAVVDTIYF

V: TRBV9
D: -
size: -
J: TRBJ2-3
DNA: TGTGCCAGCAGCTCGGTAGCGGCGAGCACAGATACGCAGTATTTT
CDR3: CASSSVAASTDTQYF

V: TRBV28
D: TRBD1
size: -
J: TRBJ2-7
DNA: TGTGCCAGCAGTCCGTCGGGACAGGGCTACGAGCAGTACTTC
CDR3: CASSPSGQGYEQYF

V: TRBV18
D: -
size: -
J: TRBJ1-5
DNA: TGTGCCAGCTCAATCGCCGGGAATCAGCCCCAGCATTTT
CDR3: CASSIAGNQPQHF

V: TRBV29-1
D: -
size: -
J: TRBJ1-1
DNA: TGCAGCGTTGAATGGGCGGAGGACACTGAAGCTTTCTTT
CDR3: CSVEWAEDTEAFF

V: TRBV2
D: TRBD1
size: -
J: TRBJ1-5
DNA: TGTGCCAGCGGGGCGGACAGGGGAGGCAATCAGCCCCAGCATTTT
CDR3: CASGADRGGNQPQHF

V: TRBV7-9
D: -
size: -
J: TRBJ1-6
DNA: TGTGCCAGCACCCTAAATTCCGATTCACCCCTCCACTTT
CDR3: CASTLNSDSPLHF

V: TRBV7-9
D: -
size: -
J: TRBJ1-2
DNA: TGTGCCAGCAGCTCTTACAGGGAACAAAACTATGGCTACACCTTC
CDR3: CASSSYREQNYGYTF

V: TRBV6-4
D: TRBD1
size: once
J: TRBJ1-1
DNA: TGTGCCAGCAGTCAGGGGGCGGACACTGAAGCTTTCTTT
CDR3: CASSQGADTEAFF

V: TRBV9
D: -
size: few
J: TRBJ1-6
DNA: TGTGCCAGCAGCGATCCGCCGGGACACAATTCACCCCTCCACTTT
CDR3: CASSDPPGHNSPLHF

V: TRBV28
D: -
size: few
J: TRBJ2-5
DNA: TGTGCCAGCAGTTTTGACCCCTACAGGGTTGTAGAGACCCAGTACTTC
CDR3: CASSFDPYRVVETQYF

V: TRBV2
D: TRBD2
size: -
J: TRBJ2-3
DNA: TGTGCCAGCAGTAAAAACCAGCGGGGGGGCCTGTATTTT
CDR3: CASSKNQRGGLYF

V: TRBV11-3
D: TRBD2
size: -
J: TRBJ2-1
DNA: TGTGCCAGCAGCCCACGAGGACTAGCGGGGGGTAGGTCCTACAATGAGCAGTTCTTC
CDR3: CASSPRGLAGGRSYNEQFF

V: TRBV7-2
D: -
size: -
J: TRBJ1-1
DNA: TGTGCCAGCAGCTTAAGGGCAGACCCGACTACTTTCTTT
CDR3: CASSLRADPTTFF

V: TRBV5-1
D: -
size: -
J: TRBJ1-3
DNA: TGCGCCAGCAGCTCTGGGCCAGAACACGGAAACACCATATATTTT
CDR3: CASSSGPEHGNTIYF

V: TRBV29-1
D: -
size: -
J: TRBJ1-5
DNA: TGCAGCGTTGGAGGTGTTCGAAATCAGCCCCAGCATTTT
CDR3: CSVGGVRNQPQHF

V: TRBV2
D: TRBD2
size: -
J: TRBJ2-3
DNA: TGTGCCAGCAGACCAGTTGAGCGGGAGATGGCAGATACGCAGTATTTT
CDR3: CASRPVEREMADTQYF

V: TRBV5-4
D: TRBD1
size: -
J: TRBJ1-2
DNA: TGTGCCAGCACCTGGACAGGGGACTATGGCTACACCTTC
CDR3: CASTWTGDYGYTF

V: TRBV5-6
D: -
size: -
J: TRBJ1-6
DNA: TGTGCCAGCAGCTTTCGGGTGGACATTTATAATTCACCCCTCCACTTT
CDR3: CASSFRVDIYNSPLHF

V: TRBV19
D: TRBD1
size: once
J: TRBJ2-7
DNA: TGTGCCAGTAGCACAGGGGTTGCATCCTACGAGCAGTACTTC
CDR3: CASSTGVASYEQYF

V: TRBV3-1/TRBV3-2
D: TRBD1
size: -
J: TRBJ1-4
DNA: TGTGCCAGCAGCCACAACCCCCAGTATCGGGACAGGGGTGTCGGGAATGAAAAACTGTTTTTT
CDR3: CASSHNPQYRDRGVGNEKLFF

V: TRBV10-3
D: TRBD1
size: -
J: TRBJ1-1
DNA: TGTGCCATCAGTGAGGGACAGACAGGGGTCGAAATTGAAGCTTTCTTT
CDR3: CAISEGQTGVEIEAFF

V: TRBV4-2
D: -
size: -
J: TRBJ1-1
DNA: TGTGCCAGCAGCCAAGGTGACGGGGGATGGGGAGCTTTCTTT
CDR3: CASSQGDGGWGAFF

V: TRBV28
D: -
size: -
J: TRBJ2-1
DNA: TGTGCCAGCAGTACCGGGACAAAGTTCTACAATGAGCAGTTCTTC
CDR3: CASSTGTKFYNEQFF

V: TRBV9
D: -
size: -
J: TRBJ1-1
DNA: TGTGCCAGCAGCGCCCACGAGGGTGGGATCACTGAAGCTTTCTTT
CDR3: CASSAHEGGITEAFF

V: TRBV2
D: -
size: -
J: TRBJ2-7
DNA: TGTGCCAGTAAACCGGACAGCCCAACCTACGAGCAGTACTTC
CDR3: CASKPDSPTYEQYF

V: TRBV4-1
D: TRBD2
size: -
J: TRBJ2-3
DNA: TGCGCCAGCAGCCAAGGGTATCTCCTAGCGGGGAAGGCAGATACGCAGTATTTT
CDR3: CASSQGYLLAGKADTQYF

V: TRBV7-2
D: TRBD2
size: -
J: TRBJ2-3
DNA: TGTGCCAGCAGCAGAAAGCGGGGGGGCCCCACAGATACGCAGTATTTT
CDR3: CASSRKRGGPTDTQYF

V: TRBV7-3
D: -
size: -
J: TRBJ1-3
DNA: TGTGCCAGCAGCTCTGGCACCGGAAACACCATATATTTT
CDR3: CASSSGTGNTIYF

V: TRBV27
D: -
size: -
J: TRBJ1-5
DNA: TGTGCCAGCAGTGTTAAAGCCACGGTTAGCAATCAGCCCCAGCATTTT
CDR3: CASSVKATVSNQPQHF